This T cell receptor beta chain derives from a study of CD8 T cells in ankylosing spondylitis. The study, taken as a whole, reports: The authors found the disease-linked clones to be CD8+ and relatively rare in peripheral blood. Among TCR beta sequences, a motif of eight or nine highly homologous variants appeared characteristic of ankylosing spondylitis blood. Previously reported in reactive arthritis synovial fluid and blood were some of the motif variants.

Concerning this clonotype: Its matching antigen is unknown.

V shed 7 bases and J 5 bases; nucleotides not matched to a gene: 6. This CDR3 is 13 amino acids long. TCRdb re-called the 5' RACE reads through MiXCR, storing one row per CDR3 protein. Among about 140,000 distinct CDR3 sequences listed, under 35% were seen once. Sequenced sample: synovial fluid, either unsorted or a sorted T cell fraction (not recorded which). The sequence was obtained from a male donor with ankylosing spondylitis. V usage is TRBV12-3 or TRBV12-4 and J usage is TRBJ1-1, with 8 bases that match TRBD1. CDR3: CASTPDRGTEAFF. The DNA for the CDR3 is TGTGCCAGCACCCCAGACAGGGGTACTGAAGCTTTCTTT.